Sequencing of this T cell receptor beta chain was carried out in a study of T cells in Graves' hyperthyroidism and ophthalmopathy. Findings and limits, study-wide: A model using 13 V-J features told ophthalmopathy apart from stable hyperthyroidism.

This clonotype was found many times. As yet, its antigen is unknown. Aged 18 to 65, the patients had hyperthyroidism that was newly diagnosed and had lasted under 2 months. Researchers barred patients who had uncontrolled infection, other autoimmune disease, pregnancy or lactation. The length of the CDR3 is 15 residues. V lost 0 bases, J lost 6 bases, and 15 bases lay in between. The germline V gene has CDR1 LNHNV and CDR2 YYDKDF (reference sequence). Amplified regions were TCR beta CDR3 sequences from RNA transcripts. HTBI primers were the set used in a first-round RT-PCR of the TCR CDR3. TCRdb used MiXCR to reprocess the multiplex PCR reads, holding one entry per CDR3 protein. The sample contains more than 300,000 distinct CDR3 sequences, about a sixth of which appear only once.

Sequenced sample: blood. The chain employs TRBV15 and TRBJ2-7, with a weak D call TRBD1 (5 bases). The origin of this receptor is a woman in her twenties or thirties with Graves' hyperthyroidism that later progressed to Graves' ophthalmopathy. DNA of the CDR3: TGTGCCACCAGCAGAGATCTCCCCAGGGCTGGCGAGCAGTACTTC. This sequence encodes CATSRDLPRAGEQYF.